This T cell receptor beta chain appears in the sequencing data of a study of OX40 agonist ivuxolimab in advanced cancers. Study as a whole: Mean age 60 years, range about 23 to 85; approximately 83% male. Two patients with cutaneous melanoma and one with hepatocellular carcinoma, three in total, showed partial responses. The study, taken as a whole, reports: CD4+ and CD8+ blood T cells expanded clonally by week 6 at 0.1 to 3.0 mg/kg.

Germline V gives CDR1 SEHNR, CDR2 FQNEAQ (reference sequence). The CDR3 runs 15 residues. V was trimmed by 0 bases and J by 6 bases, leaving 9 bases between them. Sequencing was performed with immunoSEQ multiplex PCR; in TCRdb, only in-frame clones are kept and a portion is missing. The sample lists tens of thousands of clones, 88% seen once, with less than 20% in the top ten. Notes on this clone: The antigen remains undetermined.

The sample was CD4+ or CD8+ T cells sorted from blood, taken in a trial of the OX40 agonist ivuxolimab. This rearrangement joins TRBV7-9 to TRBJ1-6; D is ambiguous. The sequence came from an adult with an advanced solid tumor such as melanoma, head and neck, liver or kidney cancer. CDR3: CASSLADGGNSPLHF. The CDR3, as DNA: TGTGCCAGCAGCTTAGCGGATGGAGGTAATTCACCCCTCCACTTT.